Below are 13 T cell receptor beta chains sequenced from a single sample in a study of CD8+ T cells in alopecia areata. It was cDNA, reverse transcribed from extracted RNA, that served as the sequencing template. Method: immunoSEQ multiplex PCR; TCRdb's copy keeps in-frame clones and lacks some. The sample contains hundreds of thousands of clones, around 67% of which appear only once. The specimen was CD4+ T cells sorted from blood, collected at week 0. Source of these receptors: a human donor with alopecia areata.

The chain uses TRBV14 and TRBJ1-4, with 8 bases matching TRBD1. J was trimmed by 7 bases and V by 4 bases; bases with no gene match: 8. CDR3 length equals 15 residues. Looked up from germline, CDR1 is SGHDN and CDR2 is FVKESK. The CDR3 sequence: CASSPIQGVGEKLFF. The CDR3 bases are TGTGCCAGCAGCCCGATACAGGGGGTTGGTGAAAAACTGTTTTTT. Drawing the rest from reference TRBV14 and TRBJ1-4, the complete variable domain is EAGVTQFPSHSVIEKGQTVTLRCDPISGHDNLYWYRRVMGKEIKFLLHFVKESKQDESGMPNNRFLAERTGGTYSTLKVQPAELEDSGVYFCASSPIQGVGEKLFFGSGTQLSVL.

This clone showed up just a few times. This chain uses TRBV2 with TRBJ2-5; 9 positions agree with TRBD2. This CDR3 is 14 amino acids long. V gave up 5 bases and J gave up 5 bases; unmatched junction bases: 6. Germline V CDR1 and CDR2: SNHLY, FYNNEI. CDR3: CASSFGLARETQYF. In DNA, the CDR3 is TGTGCCAGCAGTTTTGGACTAGCGCGGGAGACCCAGTACTTC. Variable domain in full (rest from reference TRBV2 and TRBJ2-5): EPEVTQTPSHQVTQMGQEVILRCVPISNHLYFYWYRQILGQKVEFLVSFYNNEISEKSEIFDDQFSVERPDGSNFTLKIRSTKLEDSAMYFCASSFGLARETQYFGPGTRLLVL.

Only a few counts were recorded for this clone. The V and J genes are TRBV30 and TRBJ1-4, with D unresolved. The CDR3 totals 12 residues. V gave up 3 bases and J gave up 4 bases, with 6 bases separating them. Germline CDR1 GTSNPN, CDR2 SVGIG (reference sequence). The CDR3 DNA reads as TGTGCCTGGAGCTTCGGTAATGAAAAACTGTTTTTT. Translation gives CAWSFGNEKLFF.

This chain connects TRBV15 to TRBJ2-5; the match to TRBD1 covers 8 bases. CDR3 length: 14 amino acids. Trimming removed 5 bases from V and 2 bases from J; junction bases left unmatched: 4. Germline loops: CDR1 LNHNV, CDR2 YYDKDF (reference sequence). CDR3 bases: TGTGCCACCAGCCGGAGACAGGGGCAAGAGACCCAGTACTTC. Amino acid sequence: CATSRRQGQETQYF.

The chain combines TRBV30 with TRBJ1-6, with a possible D match to TRBD1 (5 bases). V was clipped by 2 bases and J by 8 bases, with 13 bases between them. The CDR3 runs 14 residues. CDR1 is GTSNPN, CDR2 SVGIG, per germline (reference sequence). The CDR3 loop reads CAWSTGTRDSPLHF. For the CDR3, the DNA is TGTGCCTGGAGTACCGGGACTCGGGATTCACCCCTCCACTTT.

This chain connects TRBV6-5 to TRBJ1-2; TRBD1 aligns across 11 bases. CDR3 length: 15 residues. The V gene's germline CDR1 is MNHEY and CDR2 SVGAGI. J lost 7 bases, V lost 5 bases, and 9 bases had no gene match. In DNA form, the CDR3 reads TGTGCCAGCAGTCCCTTGGACAGGGGGCGTCCTGGCTACACCTTC. Its protein product is CASSPLDRGRPGYTF.

This clone was observed a few times. This chain uses TRBV4-1 with TRBJ1-6; 11 bases agree with TRBD1. This CDR3 comprises 15 residues. Germline V lookup: CDR1 MGHRA, CDR2 YSYEKL. V shed 2 bases, J shed 14 bases, and the junction held 8 bases outside the gene matches. CDR3 bases: TGCGCCAGCAGCCAACCTGGACAGGGGGCTGTGGCCCTCCACTTT. This codes for CASSQPGQGAVALHF.

The chain combines TRBV30 with TRBJ1-5, with a tentative D call TRBD1 (6 bases). Trimming pared 3 bases from V and 2 bases from J, leaving 14 bases between. CDR3 length equals 15 residues. Per the germline V gene, CDR1 is GTSNPN and CDR2 is SVGIG (reference sequence). CDR3 loop: CAWRQPGGGNQPQHF. The CDR3 DNA reads TGTGCCTGGAGGCAACCCGGGGGCGGCAATCAGCCCCAGCATTTT.

Ten or more counts support this clone. The chain joins TRBV7-2 to TRBJ1-5, with D maybe TRBD1 (6 bases). Trimming removed 4 bases at V and 4 bases at J, with 14 bases between. This CDR3 region has 15 residues. CDR1 SGHTA and CDR2 FQGNSA come from the germline V gene. CDR3 sequence reads: CASSSGTRENQPQHF. In DNA form, the CDR3 reads TGTGCCAGCAGCTCTGGGACAAGGGAAAATCAGCCCCAGCATTTT.

The chain joins TRBV7-8 to TRBJ1-4; D ambiguous. V gave up 2 bases and J gave up 7 bases, with 5 bases separating them. Germline V gene data show CDR1 as SGHVS and CDR2 as FQNEAQ. CDR3 size: 12 residues. In nucleotides, the CDR3 is TGTGCCAGCAGCTTAACAACTGAAAAACTGTTTTTT. Residues: CASSLTTEKLFF.

The gene calls are TRBV29-1 and TRBJ2-1; TRBD2 is a possible D gene (6 bases). Germline V gives CDR1 SQVTM, CDR2 ANQGSEA. The CDR3 runs to 11 residues. The ends were cut back, 4 bases at V and 9 bases at J, with 10 bases in the middle. The CDR3 nucleotides are TGCAGCGTTGTGCAGGGAGGTGAGCAGTTCTTC. Translated: CSVVQGGEQFF.

The CDR3 sequence: CSGDSYNEQFF. In nucleotides, the CDR3 is TGCAGCGGGGACAGTTACAATGAGCAGTTCTTC. The chain recombines TRBV29-1 with TRBJ2-1; 7 bases are shared with TRBD1. Germline V CDR1 and CDR2: SQVTM, ANQGSEA. The V segment lost 7 bases and the J segment 4 bases; nucleotides outside the gene matches: 1. The length of the CDR3 is 11 residues.

Note on this clone: Distinct nucleotide sequences in the sample also encode this CDR3. The chain recombines TRBV29-1 with TRBJ2-5, with a possible D match to TRBD2 (5 bases). V was cut by 7 bases and J by 4 bases, with 7 bases left in between. CDR1 and CDR2 (germline): SQVTM, ANQGSEA. This CDR3 spans 10 amino acids. This CDR3 is CSAEGETQYF. The CDR3, as DNA: TGCAGCGCCGAGGGAGAGACCCAGTACTTC.